This TCR beta chain is drawn from a study of cytomegalovirus exposure and HLA in healthy donors. The PCR used 60 Vbeta and 13 Jbeta primers. Measured with immunoSEQ multiplex PCR; TCRdb has only the in-frame clones, and not every one. In the table there are roughly 280,000 clones, 65% to 85% of which are singletons. Concerning this clone: Its antigen is not known.

Germline-derived CDR1 and CDR2 are MNHEY and SVGAGI. The CDR3 covers 12 residues. V dropped 4 bases and J dropped 6 bases, with 7 bases sitting between them. Findings and limits, study-wide: The sole available immune exposure information was CMV serostatus.

The receptor was derived from a female donor in good health and CMV-seronegative. The gene calls are TRBV6-5 and TRBJ1-5; D gene uncertain. Sample: PBMCs. CDR3 region: CASSLGGQPQHF. The CDR3 region has the DNA TGTGCCAGCAGTTTAGGAGGTCAGCCCCAGCATTTT.